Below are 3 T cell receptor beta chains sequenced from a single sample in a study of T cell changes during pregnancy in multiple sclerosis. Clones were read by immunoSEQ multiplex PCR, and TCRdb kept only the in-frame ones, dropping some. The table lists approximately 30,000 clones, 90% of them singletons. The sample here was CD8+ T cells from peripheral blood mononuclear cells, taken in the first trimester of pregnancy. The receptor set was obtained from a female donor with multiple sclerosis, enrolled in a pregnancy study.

The CDR3 coding sequence is TGTGCCAGCAGCACTCCCTCGTACAGGAGCTCCTACGAGCAGTACTTC. Its protein product is CASSTPSYRSSYEQYF. V usage is TRBV7-9 and J usage is TRBJ2-7; maybe TRBD1 (5 bases). The CDR3 has 16 amino acids. The V gene's germline CDR1 is SEHNR and CDR2 FQNEAQ (reference sequence). Trimming removed 5 bases at V and 0 bases at J, with 17 bases between.

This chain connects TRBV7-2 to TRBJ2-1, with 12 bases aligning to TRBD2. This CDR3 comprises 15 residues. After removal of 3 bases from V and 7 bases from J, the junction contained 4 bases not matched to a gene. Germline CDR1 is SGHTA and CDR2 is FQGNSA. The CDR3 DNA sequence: TGTGCCAGCAGCTTGACTAGCGGGAGCCATAATGAGCAGTTCTTC. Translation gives CASSLTSGSHNEQFF.

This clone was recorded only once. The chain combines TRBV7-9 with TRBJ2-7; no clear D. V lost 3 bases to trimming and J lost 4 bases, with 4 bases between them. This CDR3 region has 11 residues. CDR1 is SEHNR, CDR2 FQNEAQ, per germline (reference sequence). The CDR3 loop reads CASSFNYEQYF. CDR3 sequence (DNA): TGTGCCAGCAGCTTTAATTACGAGCAGTACTTC.